Listed below are T cell receptor beta chains from one sample, sequenced in a study of shared clonotypes between healthy human individuals. The assay was immunoSEQ multiplex PCR, and TCRdb's table has in-frame clones only and misses some. The repertoire holds over 2 million clones, with under 95% as singletons. Material for sequencing was naive CD4+ T cells from PBMCs. The receptors originated from a man younger than 30 in good health. Some clones in this sample may be carry-over from other donors' samples. CDR3s include the opening cysteine and the closing phenylalanine or tryptophan. A D gene is named only where the DNA matches it firmly. For some rows the clone size is stated as once, few or many, or as a class when expanded; others skip it.

v_call	j_call	clone_size	d_call	cdr3_nt	cdr3_aa
TRBV6-5	TRBJ1-1	-	-	TGTGCCAGCAGGCCTACCACAGGGCTTGAAGCTTTCTTT	CASRPTTGLEAFF
TRBV4-2	TRBJ2-7	-	-	TGTGCCAGCAGCCAACTTTCAGACGAGCAGTACTTC	CASSQLSDEQYF
TRBV10-2	TRBJ2-1	-	TRBD2	TGCGCCAGCATGAAGCGGGAGTTGGGCAATGAGCAGTTCTTC	CASMKRELGNEQFF
TRBV28	TRBJ2-4	-	-	TGTGCCAGCCGACGATTGGGGGTATCCAAAAACATTCAGTACTTC	CASRRLGVSKNIQYF
TRBV19	TRBJ2-7	-	-	TGTGCCAGTAGTATAGTCCAGGGCCGGGCGTTCCGCGAGCAGTACTTC	CASSIVQGRAFREQYF
TRBV4-1	TRBJ2-7	once	TRBD2	TGCGCCAGCAGCCAAGGGTCTGGGACTAGCGGGGTCTACGAGCAGTACTTC	CASSQGSGTSGVYEQYF
TRBV5-1	TRBJ2-1	-	-	TGCGCCAGCAGCTTCGGGACCGTAAATGAGCAGTTCTTC	CASSFGTVNEQFF
TRBV29-1	TRBJ2-1	-	TRBD2	TGCAGCGTCCCACCGGGACTAGCGTCCGGTTCCTACAATGAGCAGTTCTTC	CSVPPGLASGSYNEQFF
TRBV5-4	TRBJ1-1	-	TRBD1	TGTGCCAGCAGCCCCGGACAGGGAAACACTGAAGCTTTCTTT	CASSPGQGNTEAFF
TRBV5-4	TRBJ1-5	-	-	TGTGCCAGCAGCTCGCGAGATCAGCCCCAGCATTTT	CASSSRDQPQHF
TRBV2	TRBJ2-5	-	-	TGTGCCAGCAGTGAAGGTCTATGGGATGGGAGGAAAGAGACCCAGTACTTC	CASSEGLWDGRKETQYF
TRBV9	TRBJ2-2	-	TRBD2	TGTGCCAGCAGCACCCAGATTAGCGGGGGGGCAGGCGGGGAGCTGTTTTTT	CASSTQISGGAGGELFF
TRBV23-1	TRBJ1-1	-	-	TGCGCCAGCAGTCCAGACACGGCTGGCACTGAAGCTTTCTTT	CASSPDTAGTEAFF
TRBV18	TRBJ1-6	-	-	TGTGCCAGCTCACCCAAAGAATGGACACTGATCCACTTT	CASSPKEWTLIHF
TRBV5-1	TRBJ2-1	-	TRBD2	TGCGCCAGCAGCCCTAGGCGGCGGGAGGGCAGCGATGAGCAGTTCTTC	CASSPRRREGSDEQFF
TRBV10-3	TRBJ1-3	-	-	TGTGCCACCACCGGGACATCTGGAAACACCATATATTTT	CATTGTSGNTIYF
TRBV6-5	TRBJ2-2	-	-	TGTGCCAGCAGCAGGGACCGCGCGAACACCGGGGAGCTGTTTTTT	CASSRDRANTGELFF
TRBV10-3	TRBJ2-1	-	TRBD2	TGTGCCATCAGCCTGGGAGGACTAGCGGGGAACAATGAGCAGTTCTTC	CAISLGGLAGNNEQFF
TRBV7-3	TRBJ2-3	-	-	TGTGCCAGCAGCCCCCGCGGGGCGGCTAGCACAGATACGCAGTATTTT	CASSPRGAASTDTQYF
TRBV19	TRBJ1-1	-	TRBD1	TGTGCCAGTAGTCCCCAGAGGACAGGGTCTCTCGCTGAAGCTTTCTTT	CASSPQRTGSLAEAFF
TRBV15	TRBJ2-7	-	TRBD2	TGTGCCACCAGCCGAGTCGGAGCACCTAGCGGGAGCTACGAGCAGTACTTC	CATSRVGAPSGSYEQYF
TRBV5-1	TRBJ1-2	-	TRBD1	TGCGCCAGCAGTTTCCCACAGGGGGCTAACTATGGCTACACCTTC	CASSFPQGANYGYTF
TRBV7-3	TRBJ2-1	-	TRBD2	TGTGCCAGCAGCTTAATGACTAGCGGGGAAAATGAGCAGTTCTTC	CASSLMTSGENEQFF
TRBV7-2	TRBJ1-1	-	TRBD1	TGTGCCAGCAGCTTAGAGGGGGCGCTTTCTGAAGCTTTCTTT	CASSLEGALSEAFF
TRBV2	TRBJ1-2	-	-	TGTGCCAGCAGTATTCACAGGGACGGCTACACCTTC	CASSIHRDGYTF
TRBV5-5	TRBJ2-1	-	-	TGTGCCAGCAGCTTGGCCCCAGCGATAGAGCAGTTCTTC	CASSLAPAIEQFF
TRBV15	TRBJ2-7	once	-	TGTGCCACCAGCAGAGACTGGCTAGCCCCCGTCGAGCAGTACTTC	CATSRDWLAPVEQYF
TRBV10-3	TRBJ1-1	few	-	TGTGCCATCAGTGAGAGGGGCACCCGGAACACTGAAGCTTTCTTT	CAISERGTRNTEAFF
TRBV19	TRBJ1-2	-	TRBD1	TGTGCCAGTAGTTCCCCGGACAGGGGAAGGGTCTATGGCTACACCTTC	CASSSPDRGRVYGYTF
TRBV9	TRBJ2-3	-	-	TGTGCCAGCAGCGTAGAAGGGGGGGGCACAGATACGCAGTATTTT	CASSVEGGGTDTQYF
TRBV30	TRBJ2-1	-	TRBD1	TGTGCCTGGAGTCGCGACAGGGTCTCCTACAATGAGCAGTTCTTC	CAWSRDRVSYNEQFF
TRBV2	TRBJ2-7	-	-	TGTGCCAGCAGTTCTGGGCCACCGGGCTACGAGCAGTACTTC	CASSSGPPGYEQYF
TRBV5-1	TRBJ2-7	-	-	TGCGCCAGCAGCTTGCCGACACCTAGCTTATCGAGCCCTTGGTGGGAGCAGTACTTC	CASSLPTPSLSSPWWEQYF
TRBV28	TRBJ2-1	-	TRBD2	TGTGCCACCCGACTAGCGAGTTACAATGAGCAGTTCTTC	CATRLASYNEQFF
TRBV4-1	TRBJ1-2	-	TRBD1	TGCGCCAGCAGCCTGCCCGTGGGACAGGGGGCTGATGGCTACACCTTC	CASSLPVGQGADGYTF
TRBV28	TRBJ1-5	-	TRBD1	TGTGCCAGCAGTTCGGGGGGACAGGGGCACAATCAGCCCCAGCATTTT	CASSSGGQGHNQPQHF
TRBV21-1	TRBJ1-4	-	-	TGTGCCAGCAGCAAAGACCAGGGGAGTACAACTAATGAAAAACTGTTTTTT	CASSKDQGSTTNEKLFF
TRBV5-1	TRBJ2-1	-	TRBD1	TGCGCCAGCAGCTCAATCAGGGGGCTCTCCTACAATGAGCAGTTCTTC	CASSSIRGLSYNEQFF
TRBV7-9	TRBJ2-3	-	-	TGTGCCAGCAGCTGGAGGAGCCAGTCGGATACGCAGTATTTT	CASSWRSQSDTQYF
TRBV30	TRBJ2-7	-	TRBD2	TGTGCCTGGAGACTAGCGGGAGGAGCGGGTGAGCAGTACTTC	CAWRLAGGAGEQYF
TRBV7-9	TRBJ1-1	-	-	TGTGCCAGCAGCTTGGGGGGGCACACTGAAGCTTTCTTT	CASSLGGHTEAFF
TRBV4-3	TRBJ1-4	-	-	TGCGCCAGCAGCCAAGACTCCGAGGAAAAACTGTTTTTT	CASSQDSEEKLFF
TRBV7-7	TRBJ2-7	-	TRBD2	TGTGCCAGCAGCCCCCAACCGGGACTAGCGGGAGGGCCACACGAGCAGTACTTC	CASSPQPGLAGGPHEQYF
TRBV5-4	TRBJ2-4	once	-	TGTGCCAGCAGCTTGGAGGGATTAAACATTCAGTACTTC	CASSLEGLNIQYF